Shown below are 8 T cell receptor beta chains from a single sample sequenced in a study of shared clonotypes between healthy human individuals. This table comes from immunoSEQ multiplex PCR, and its TCRdb copy is limited to in-frame clones, with some not included. The data contain roughly 680,000 clones, 72% of them singletons. The source material was memory CD4+ T cells sorted from blood. Subset given: CD45RA-negative fraction. The receptors come from a woman aged 25 to 39 in good health.

This clone has more than one count but fewer than ten. Mismatch with germline at one junction end may stem from a read error. J is TRBJ1-2 and V is TRBV5-5, with D possibly TRBD1 on 5 matching bases. The CDR3 length is 15 residues. Germline V gene sequence: CDR1 SGHKS, CDR2 YYEKEE (reference sequence). DNA for the CDR3: TGTGCCAGCAGCCTGGTGATGGGAGGGACCCTCCGCGGTGCCTTC. Its translation is CASSLVMGGTLRGAF.

The rearrangement joins TRBV6-5 to TRBJ1-1, with D perhaps matching TRBD1 (5 bases). The germline V gene has CDR1 MNHEY and CDR2 SVGAGI. The CDR3 is 14 residues long. V was cut by 2 bases and J by 6 bases, with 13 bases left in between. Here the CDR3 DNA reads TGTGCCAGCAGTTACGGGGCCCGATTGCCTGAAGCTTTCTTT. This encodes CASSYGARLPEAFF.

Notes on this clone: Different DNA sequences within this sample yield the same CDR3. This sequence joins TRBV19 and TRBJ2-7; 8 bases are shared with TRBD2. This CDR3 contains 14 residues. Germline V gives CDR1 LNHDA, CDR2 SQIVND (reference sequence). V was pared by 4 bases and J by 0 bases, with 2 bases of the junction left unmatched. Written as DNA, the CDR3 is TGTGCCAGTAGTACTCGGGGGGGCTCCTACGAGCAGTACTTC. Translation: CASSTRGGSYEQYF. Based on the CDR3 plus reference TRBV19 and TRBJ2-7, the full variable domain is DGGITQSPKYLFRKEGQNVTLSCEQNLNHDAMYWYRQDPGQGLRLIYYSQIVNDFQKGDIAEGYSVSREKKESFPLTVTSAQKNPTAFYLCASSTRGGSYEQYFGPGTRLTVT.

In this sample, this clone turned up once. The chain uses TRBV7-3 and TRBJ2-2; D possibly corresponds to TRBD2 (6 bases). Germline V gene lookup returns CDR1 SGHTA and CDR2 FQGTGA. The CDR3 extends over 12 amino acids. V was trimmed by 8 bases and J by 7 bases, leaving 11 bases between them. The CDR3: CASGRSVGELFF. The CDR3 DNA sequence: TGTGCCAGCGGGAGGTCGGTCGGGGAGCTGTTTTTT.

This clone was seen only a few times. This chain connects TRBV7-3 to TRBJ2-7, with 8 bases lining up with TRBD2. J lost 2 bases, V lost 5 bases, and 5 bases had no gene match. Germline V CDR1 and CDR2: SGHTA, FQGTGA. This CDR3 comprises 14 residues. The CDR3 spells CASSISGIPYEQYF. Written as DNA, the CDR3 is TGTGCCAGCAGCATTAGCGGGATTCCCTACGAGCAGTACTTC.

The rearrangement links TRBV5-4 to TRBJ2-5; 14 positions agree with TRBD2. The CDR3 totals 16 residues. CDR1 and CDR2 (germline): SGHNT, YYREEE (reference sequence). The V and J ends lost 3 bases and 6 bases, in that order; junction bases with no gene match: 7. CDR3 residues: CASSSATSGRAKTQYF. The CDR3 region has the DNA TGTGCCAGCAGCTCCGCGACTAGCGGGAGGGCCAAGACCCAGTACTTC.

CDR3 sequence reads: CAWRTGGGNTIYF. DNA of the CDR3: TGTGCCTGGAGGACAGGGGGTGGAAACACCATATATTTT. This chain connects TRBV30 to TRBJ1-3, with TRBD1 matching 9 bases. The CDR3 covers 13 residues. Germline lookup yields CDR1 GTSNPN and CDR2 SVGIG (reference sequence). V lost 3 bases to trimming and J lost 3 bases; unmatched junction nucleotides: 0.

This chain connects TRBV18 to TRBJ1-1; D not certain. V dropped 0 bases and J dropped 0 bases, with 11 bases sitting between them. CDR1 and CDR2 from the germline V gene are KGHSH and LQKENI. This CDR3 spans 16 amino acids. CDR3: CASSPPRQVMNTEAFF. The CDR3 coding sequence is TGTGCCAGCTCACCACCTAGACAAGTAATGAACACTGAAGCTTTCTTT.